This TCR beta chain was found in a study of vaccination and CD4 T cells after COVID-19. The Oncomine TCR Beta short-read assay was what sequenced the DNA obtained from cultured CD4+ T cells. In TCRdb, the PCR reads were re-called with MiXCR into one record per CDR3 protein. Here the sample spans 22,000 or so distinct CDR3 sequences, about 30% being singletons. Time point in this sample: late sampling 161 to 241 days after vaccination in a few convalescent patients. Treatment given: roughly ten-day PBMC culture with coronavirus spike peptide pools or control peptides (ViraFEST assay). ViraFEST stimulated the growth of antigen-specific T cells using peptide pools and subsequently profiled their TCRs by sequencing. This CDR3 is built from 14 residues. Germline V lookup: CDR1 MDHEN, CDR2 SYDVKM. J lost 3 bases, V lost 5 bases, and 7 bases had no gene match. This clonotype came up a few times. Its antigen is not identified.

Broader study findings: Within the convalescent patients, a median approximately 89% of the SARS-CoV-2-reactive clones were ones that appeared only post-vaccination.

This sample comprised CD4+ T cells from blood, cultured in vitro, obtained about 7 months after SARS-CoV-2 vaccination. The chain links TRBV28 to TRBJ2-7, with 7 bases lining up with TRBD2. The clonotype comes from a human donor who had recovered from COVID-19. As DNA, the CDR3 is TGTGCCAGCAGTCGACTAGCCGGTCGCTACGAGCAGTACTTC. Protein product: CASSRLAGRYEQYF.